Listed here are 31 T cell receptor beta chains from one sample, sequenced in a study of blood T cells in healthy people across ages. The authors ran a second PCR of about 7 to 11 cycles using a sample-barcoded 5' primer and a J-beta primer mix. TCRdb recomputed calls from the 5' RACE reads with MiXCR, one row per CDR3 protein. The table shows roughly 1.7 million distinct CDR3 sequences, with about 31% occurring only once. Specimen: blood. These receptors were obtained from a woman under 40 in good health.

The rearrangement links TRBV2 to TRBJ1-2; D unclear. V lost 4 bases, J lost 7 bases, and 10 bases lay in between. CDR1 and CDR2 from the germline V gene are SNHLY and FYNNEI. The CDR3 length is 12 residues. CDR3 in amino acids: CASSARWIGYTF. Written as DNA, the CDR3 is TGTGCCAGCAGTGCCCGGTGGATTGGCTACACCTTC.

The rearrangement links TRBV4-1 to TRBJ1-6; a weak D match, TRBD1 (5 bases). The germline V gene encodes CDR1 MGHRA and CDR2 YSYEKL. The CDR3 is made up of 15 amino acids. Trimming cost V 9 bases and J 3 bases, with 15 bases left between them. The DNA of the CDR3 is TGCGCCAGTAGGGCAGCGACAGACTATAATTCACCCCTCCACTTT. Residues: CASRAATDYNSPLHF.

This clonotype has a single count. This may arise from a read error, as a much more abundant clone is one base away. The V gene is TRBV20-1, the J gene TRBJ2-5; 10 bases match TRBD2. V lost 3 bases, J lost 2 bases, and 3 bases stayed unmatched. Germline V lookup: CDR1 DFQATT, CDR2 SNEGSKA (reference sequence). The CDR3 covers 14 residues. DNA of the CDR3: TGCAGTGCTAGGACTAGCGGGCCGCAAGAGACCCAGTACTTC. Protein sequence: CSARTSGPQETQYF.

There are many counts of this clonotype. The chain couples TRBV9 to TRBJ2-3, with 8 bases that match TRBD2. Germline loops: CDR1 SGDLS, CDR2 YYNGEE. Trimming cost V 4 bases and J 6 bases; bases outside gene matches: 7. The CDR3 contains 14 residues. CDR3 residues: CASSTGLGGDTQYF. In nucleotides, the CDR3 is TGTGCCAGCAGCACGGGACTAGGAGGGGATACGCAGTATTTT.

The genes are TRBV4-1 and TRBJ2-7; 7 bases line up with TRBD2. With the DNA end fitting TRBJ2-5 better, the J assignment may be wrong. Per germline, CDR1 MGHRA and CDR2 YSYEKL. This CDR3 is 15 amino acids long. The CDR3 nucleotides are TGCGCCAGCAGCCAAGTTCAGGCGGGAGAGGAGACCCAGTACTTC. It yields the protein CASSQVQAGEETQYF.

The chain joins TRBV20-1 to TRBJ2-5; 12 positions agree with TRBD2. Germline V gene sequence: CDR1 DFQATT, CDR2 SNEGSKA (reference sequence). Losses at the gene ends were 6 bases for V and 10 bases for J; bases not matched to a gene: 12. The CDR3 contains 14 residues. The CDR3 sequence: CSAPSSGGAMGQYF. The DNA of the CDR3 is TGCAGTGCACCCTCTAGCGGGGGGGCTATGGGCCAGTACTTC.

CDR3 protein: CSARAPARLGWGDGYTF. CDR3 in DNA: TGCAGTGCTAGAGCCCCAGCGCGATTGGGTTGGGGGGATGGCTACACCTTC. This rearrangement joins TRBV20-1 to TRBJ1-2; D may be TRBD1 (5 bases). The germline V gene has CDR1 DFQATT and CDR2 SNEGSKA (reference sequence). CDR3 length: 17 residues. Trimming pared 1 base from V and 6 bases from J, leaving 24 bases between.

This clonotype was picked up a small number of times. The J gene is TRBJ2-1, the V gene TRBV7-3, with D possibly matching TRBD2 (6 bases). There are 15 residues in the CDR3. Trimming pared 5 bases from V and 10 bases from J, leaving 21 bases between. Germline V CDR1 and CDR2: SGHTA, FQGTGA. In DNA form, the CDR3 reads TGTGCCAGCAGCAAGGACGCTTATCTACGGGGGGAGCAGTTCTTC. Its protein product is CASSKDAYLRGEQFF.

CDR3 nucleotide sequence: TGTGCCATCAGTGATGGGGCCCCAGAGACCCAGTACTTC. As protein: CAISDGAPETQYF. This chain uses TRBV10-3 with TRBJ2-5, with TRBD1 as a possible D gene (5 bases). The CDR3 length is 13 residues. CDR1 ENHRY and CDR2 SYGVKD come from the germline V gene. With 3 bases removed from V and 4 bases from J, the gap between germline ends came to 9 bases.

The chain recombines TRBV6-1 with TRBJ1-1; D perhaps matches TRBD1 (5 bases). CDR3 length: 13 residues. Germline CDR1 is MNHNS and CDR2 is SASEGT. V was pared by 4 bases and J by 5 bases, with 11 bases between. The CDR3 sequence is CASSALEGTEAFF. DNA of the CDR3: TGTGCCAGCAGTGCCCTGGAGGGGACTGAAGCTTTCTTT.

The chain joins TRBV12-3 or TRBV12-4 to TRBJ2-1, with D possibly being TRBD2 (5 bases). The CDR3 contains 20 residues. With 6 bases removed from V and 0 bases from J, the gap between germline ends came to 27 bases. The CDR3 here is CASSSTSEASGFHSYNEQFF. In DNA, the CDR3 is TGTGCCAGCAGCTCAACCTCCGAGGCGAGCGGATTCCACTCCTACAATGAGCAGTTCTTC.

This clonotype was seen a handful of times. This rearrangement joins TRBV7-8 to TRBJ2-3; 13 bases are a match to TRBD2. This CDR3 has 18 residues. Germline CDR1 is SGHVS and CDR2 is FQNEAQ. V gave up 5 bases and J gave up 5 bases; unmatched junction bases: 13. The CDR3 coding sequence is TGTGCCAGCAGCCCCAGACTCGGGACTAGCGGGGAGAAAGATACGCAGTATTTT. Translating gives CASSPRLGTSGEKDTQYF.

The V and J genes are TRBV11-2 and TRBJ1-5, with TRBD1 matching 7 bases. Germline V lookup: CDR1 SGHAT, CDR2 FQNNGV. This CDR3 has 15 amino acids. V lost 1 base and J lost 6; bases outside the gene matches: 6. In DNA, the CDR3 is TGTGCCAGCAGCTTAGGAGGGGGCGGTTTTCAGCCCCAGCATTTT. Translation gives CASSLGGGGFQPQHF.

This chain links TRBV3-1 with TRBJ1-1; 10 bases agree with TRBD1. This CDR3 is 14 amino acids long. Germline V gene lookup returns CDR1 LGHDT and CDR2 YNNKEL (reference sequence). V dropped 0 bases and J dropped 12; count of bases not matched to a gene: 7. This CDR3 is CASSQDKGDRGTFF. The DNA for the CDR3 is TGTGCCAGCAGCCAAGACAAGGGGGACAGGGGCACTTTCTTT.

The table lists this clonotype with a few counts. This chain joins TRBV30 and TRBJ2-1; possible D gene TRBD2, 6 bases. The V gene's germline CDR1 is GTSNPN and CDR2 SVGIG (reference sequence). This CDR3 contains 13 residues. The V gene lost 1 base and the J gene lost 4 bases, with 8 bases spanning the gap. For the CDR3, the DNA is TGTGCCTGGAGTGGGGACTCATACAATGAGCAGTTCTTC. Amino acid sequence: CAWSGDSYNEQFF.

The chain has TRBV20-1 and TRBJ2-3, with D tentatively TRBD2 (5 bases). V dropped 0 bases and J dropped 2 bases, with 9 bases sitting between them. Germline CDR1 reads DFQATT; CDR2 reads SNEGSKA (reference sequence). The CDR3 is 14 amino acids. CDR3 region: CSAREGGPTDTQYF. The CDR3 DNA reads as TGCAGTGCTAGAGAAGGAGGTCCCACAGATACGCAGTATTTT.

As concerns this clonotype: At one boundary the junction diverges from the germline segment, which might be a read error. The DNA of the CDR3 is TGCGCCAGCGGCTTTCGACAGGGACGGTACGAGCAGTACTTC. Translated: CASGFRQGRYEQYF. This chain joins TRBV5-1 and TRBJ2-7, with 7 bases matching TRBD1. Germline CDR1 and CDR2: SGHRS and YFSETQ. CDR3 length equals 14 residues.

The genes are TRBV20-1 and TRBJ2-3; 9 bases are shared with TRBD1. The CDR3 totals 16 residues. Trimming cost V 3 bases and J 2 bases; bases outside gene matches: 9. Germline-derived CDR1 and CDR2 are DFQATT and SNEGSKA (reference sequence). The chain's CDR3 is CSARYRGLSYTDTQYF. The CDR3 region has the DNA TGCAGTGCTAGGTACAGGGGGCTCTCATACACAGATACGCAGTATTTT.

The V gene is TRBV6-6, the J gene TRBJ2-5, with D possibly TRBD1 on 5 matching bases. This CDR3 spans 14 amino acids. In germline, CDR1 is MNHNY, CDR2 SVGAGI (reference sequence). Between the trimmed V and J ends, which lost 0 bases and 4 bases, there was a span of 9 bases. The CDR3 spells CASSYSRQRETQYF. DNA of the CDR3: TGTGCCAGCAGTTACTCGAGACAGCGAGAGACCCAGTACTTC.

The chain links TRBV9 to TRBJ1-1; D possibly corresponds to TRBD1 (6 bases). The V and J ends lost 3 bases and 5 bases respectively, with 11 bases between them. The CDR3 length is 13 residues. CDR1 SGDLS and CDR2 YYNGEE come from the germline V gene. The DNA for the CDR3 is TGTGCCAGCAGCGCAGGGGTGGGAACTGAAGCTTTCTTT. Translation gives CASSAGVGTEAFF.

This clonotype occurred a few times. The chain joins TRBV29-1 to TRBJ2-1; possibly TRBD2 for D (5 bases). From germline, CDR1 is SQVTM and CDR2 ANQGSEA. With 4 bases removed from V and 6 bases from J, the gap between germline ends came to 19 bases. The CDR3 extends over 15 amino acids. CDR3 nucleotide sequence: TGCAGCGTTGTGTGGCAGCGGCGGGTAGGCAATGAGCAGTTCTTC. Amino acid sequence: CSVVWQRRVGNEQFF.

This clonotype was found once. The chain's CDR3 is CASSSTGGAGGTEAFF. The CDR3 coding sequence is TGTGCCAGCAGCTCGACAGGGGGCGCAGGTGGCACTGAAGCTTTCTTT. The gene calls are TRBV5-4 and TRBJ1-1; 10 nucleotides line up with TRBD1. Unmatched junction bases numbered 9, after V lost 3 bases and J lost 4 bases. The germline gives CDR1 SGHNT, CDR2 YYREEE (reference sequence). CDR3 length: 16 residues.

This clonotype was observed many times. The rearrangement uses TRBV12-3 or TRBV12-4 and TRBJ2-1; D ambiguous. This CDR3 comprises 15 residues. Trimming took 1 base from V and 7 from J, leaving 14 bases between them. This chain's CDR3 is CASSLVSLGKNEQFF. In DNA form, the CDR3 reads TGTGCCAGCAGTTTAGTTTCGCTAGGTAAAAATGAGCAGTTCTTC.

This sequence joins TRBV27 and TRBJ1-2, with D perhaps matching TRBD1 (5 bases). V was shortened by 0 bases and J by 7 bases, with 9 bases between the two germline ends. This CDR3 is 13 amino acids long. Germline lookup yields CDR1 MNHEY and CDR2 SMNVEV (reference sequence). This chain's CDR3 is CASSLSAGSGYTF. Written as DNA, the CDR3 is TGTGCCAGCAGTTTATCCGCAGGGAGTGGCTACACCTTC.

This clonotype came up a few times. The likely explanation is a read error, given a far larger clone one base away. This chain joins TRBV10-2 and TRBJ2-5, with 7 bases lining up with TRBD2. Germline V CDR1 and CDR2: WSHSY, SAAADI. The CDR3 totals 13 residues. In DNA, the CDR3 is TGCGCCAGCAGTCCGGGACTACAAGAGTCCCAGTACTTC. It encodes CASSPGLQESQYF.

The chain has TRBV9 and TRBJ2-7; D possibly corresponds to TRBD2 (7 bases). With 3 bases removed from V and 5 bases from J, the gap between germline ends came to 15 bases. CDR3 length: 14 residues. Germline V gene lookup returns CDR1 SGDLS and CDR2 YYNGEE. CDR3 sequence (DNA): TGTGCCAGCAGCGCGGGGGGCCAAAGCCACGAGCAGTACTTC. It is translated as CASSAGGQSHEQYF.

The chain has TRBV10-2 and TRBJ2-1; a weak D match, TRBD2 (5 bases). Germline CDR1 WSHSY, CDR2 SAAADI. This CDR3 is built from 12 residues. Trimming stripped 10 bases from V and 9 bases from J, with 16 bases between. The CDR3 sequence is CATQEGVSEQFF. The CDR3, as DNA: TGCGCCACCCAAGAGGGAGTTAGTGAGCAGTTCTTC.

V gene TRBV5-1 combines with J gene TRBJ2-4, with 8 bases identical to TRBD1. The assigned J gene may be wrong: the sequence end matches TRBJ2-7 better. Germline V gene data show CDR1 as SGHRS and CDR2 as YFSETQ. CDR3 length: 15 amino acids. CDR3 amino acids: CASSLVGGQGYEQYF. Here the CDR3 DNA reads TGCGCCAGCAGCTTGGTAGGCGGACAGGGCTACGAGCAGTACTTC.

The rearrangement joins TRBV30 to TRBJ1-2; weak D call: TRBD1 (6 bases). The ends were cut back, 4 bases at V and 3 bases at J, with 15 bases in the middle. CDR3 length: 14 amino acids. Per the germline V gene, CDR1 is GTSNPN and CDR2 is SVGIG (reference sequence). The CDR3 coding sequence is TGTGCCTGGAAAGTGGCAGGGGAGGACTATGGCTACACCTTC. Translated, it gives CAWKVAGEDYGYTF.

Only a few counts were recorded for this clonotype. The J gene is TRBJ2-7, the V gene TRBV2; D is ambiguous. V lost 5 bases and J lost 3, with 8 bases in between. This CDR3 has 12 amino acids. Germline V CDR1 and CDR2: SNHLY, FYNNEI. The CDR3 sequence is CASSWTVYEQYF. The CDR3, as DNA: TGTGCCAGCAGTTGGACGGTCTACGAGCAGTACTTC.

This clonotype has more than one count but fewer than ten. The V call is TRBV12-3 or TRBV12-4, the J call TRBJ2-7, with D possibly TRBD1 on 6 matching bases. This CDR3 contains 16 residues. Trimming pared 7 bases from V and 2 bases from J, leaving 21 bases between. This CDR3 reads CASTSPGAGATYEQYF. CDR3 bases: TGTGCCAGCACCTCGCCAGGGGCAGGGGCAACCTACGAGCAGTACTTC.